This TCR beta chain originates from a study of identical twins (dated by TCRdb to the mid-2010s). Notes on the research overall: To test whether fetal clonotypes persist, this study deep-sequenced TCR alpha and beta repertoires from monozygotic twins, from unrelated adults of various ages, and from cord blood. Replicate twin experiments were performed at different times using different library preparation protocols to rule out contamination. General conclusions and limits of the study: A weaker excess of twin sharing was found in beta out-of-frame sequences because the signal-to-noise ratio was lowered by fewer shared sequences. Zero-insertion analyses could be partly confounded by invariant T cells such as MAIT and iNKT, although diverse VJ usage argued against such confounding for most clonotypes. Abundant cord blood beta clonotypes carried fewer insertions; young adult naive repertoires showed a weaker similar trend, while memory repertoires showed none. Because the same donors could not be followed over many years, the conclusions depended on cross-sectional statistical analysis. In monozygotic twins, recombination models systematically underestimated out-of-frame TCR alpha sharing, but the models matched the sharing seen between unrelated individuals. Out-of-frame TCR alpha sequences shared between twins showed an excess of low generation-probability sequences compared with coincidental sharing between unrelated individuals.

The V end loses 1 base and the J end loses 6 bases, and a stretch of 6 bases separates them. Measured from the cysteine to the phenylalanine, the CDR3 is 12 residues long. Solely the CDR3 DNA is kept, with 36 bases framed from the first base. This clonotype has a count of ten or more. Its cognate antigen has yet to be identified. Nothing much larger sits one base from this clone, and base qualities are not available. Library preparation was by 5' RACE. The run used an Illumina HiSeq 2000. Template switching added a universal primer binding site, and the final cDNA carried a unique molecular identifier that allowed TCR cDNA molecules to be counted accurately. Specific primers in the conserved constant-segment region were used to synthesize first-strand cDNA for TCR alpha and beta chains. To control for contamination, each cDNA library was double barcoded with a SMART-Mk sample barcode plus Illumina barcodes. TruSeq adapter sequences and Illumina sample barcodes were added in two successive PCR steps. The Illumina HiSeq platform was used with custom primers to sequence TCR alpha and beta cDNA libraries. Turning to the authors' computational methods: Unique molecular identifiers were extracted from raw reads with MiGEC, and CDR3 positions were determined with MiXCR. Recombination models were inferred per individual with the repgenHMM and IGoR tools using an EM algorithm. The analysis of shared clonotypes was done with the tcR package in R, with sharing normalized by the product of cloneset sizes. To study raw recombination free of thymic and clonal selection effects, out-of-frame nonproductive sequences were analyzed. The public sequencing data were trimmed at Q25 with fastp and processed into clonotypes with MiXCR by TCRdb, which kept only in-frame beta chains. CDR3 protein sequences are deduplicated, and each keeps its most common genes and DNA. Clone size and V and J calls follow TCRdb, not the original study. This sample has roughly 720,000 distinct CDR3 sequences in its table, and 18% of those were observed once. Around 14% of the sample goes to the ten largest clones.

Every donor in the study was a healthy Caucasian. The twin cohort consisted of three pairs of female monozygotic twins, all aged roughly 18 to 29 years. RNA for TCR libraries was isolated from peripheral blood mononuclear cells. In addition, the sample was reused for a study of T cells expressing NK-cell markers. That second report states: TCR beta-chain repertoires were profiled in sorted CD3+CD56+NKG2C+, CD3+CD56+NKG2C- and CD3+CD56-NKG2C+ T-cell subsets from several donors. Of the eight sequenced donors, seven were found to be HCMV-seropositive and one was found to be HCMV-seronegative. In several experiments an anti-gammadeltaTCR antibody was added to restrict sorting to alphabetaTCR-expressing T cells. For six donors, the dominant CD3+CD56+NKG2C+ clonotypes were among the top 10 CD8+ clonotypes and accounted for about 1.0-7.0% of CD8+ T cells. Those dominant clonotypes were again the most abundant among CD3+CD56-NKG2C+ cells in a few donors, at about 28.3-65%. Whether the expanded NKG2C-expressing T cell clones were specific for HCMV antigens remained unclear. The eight sequenced donors were randomly selected healthy volunteers, three men and five women. To determine HCMV serostatus, a commercial ELISA kit was used to detect HCMV-specific IgG in serum. For about six donors, bulk peripheral blood T-cell repertoires were also sequenced from unsorted PBMC. MIGEC was used to demultiplex reads and group reads by UMI, and MiTCR was used to assemble and quantify clonotypes. To exclude erroneous sequences, only TCR cDNA sequences supported by at least two reads were retained. Downstream repertoire analysis used the tcR package, and clonotypes were matched across fractions by CDR3 nucleotide sequence plus V segment. VDJmatch was used to annotate antigen specificity against VDJdb, with one amino acid substitution allowed in CDR3.

Material for sequencing was PBMCs. Recombination linked TRBV12-3 or TRBV12-4 to TRBJ1-2; the D gene assignment is ambiguous. This sequence was found in a woman aged 18-35 years in good health. The CDR3 region: CASSLGNNGYTF. The DNA reads as follows: TGTGCCAGCAGTTTAGGCAATAATGGCTACACCTTC.